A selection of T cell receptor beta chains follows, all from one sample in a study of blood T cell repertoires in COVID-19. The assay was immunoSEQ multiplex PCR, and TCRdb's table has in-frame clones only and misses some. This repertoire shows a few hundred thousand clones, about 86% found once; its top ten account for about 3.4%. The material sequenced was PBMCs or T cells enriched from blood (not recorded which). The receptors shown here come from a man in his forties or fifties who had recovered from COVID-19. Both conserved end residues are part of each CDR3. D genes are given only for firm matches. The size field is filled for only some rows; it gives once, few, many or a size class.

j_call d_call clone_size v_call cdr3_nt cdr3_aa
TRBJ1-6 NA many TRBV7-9 TGTGCCAGCAGTAAAATGGGGGGAACCTATAATTCACCCCTCCACTTT CASSKMGGTYNSPLHF
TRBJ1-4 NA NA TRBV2 TGTGCCAGCAGTGTCGGGACATCCAATGAAAAACTGTTTTTT CASSVGTSNEKLFF
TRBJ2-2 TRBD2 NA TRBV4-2 TGTGCCAGCAGCCAAATAGCGGGAGCGGACGGGGAGCTGTTTTTT CASSQIAGADGELFF
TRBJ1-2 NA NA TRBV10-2 TGCGCCAGCAGTGAGTCCCGGGCCCCAGGCGGGCCTAGGTATGGCTACACCTTC CASSESRAPGGPRYGYTF
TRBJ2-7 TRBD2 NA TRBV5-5 TGTGCCAGCAGCTTGGGGTTGGCTAGCGGCTACTACGAGCAGTACTTC CASSLGLASGYYEQYF
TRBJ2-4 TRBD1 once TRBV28 TGTGCCAGTCAAACCGGACAGGGGAGGGGTAAAAACATTCAGTACTTC CASQTGQGRGKNIQYF
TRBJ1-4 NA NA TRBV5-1 TGCGCCAGCAGCTTGGCGGGGGTTACTAATGAAAAACTGTTTTTT CASSLAGVTNEKLFF
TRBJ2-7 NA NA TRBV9 TGTGCCAGCAGCGCCGCTGCAGGTAATCCAACCTACGAGCAGTACTTC CASSAAAGNPTYEQYF
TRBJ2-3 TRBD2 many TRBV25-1 TGTGCCAGCAGTGAACGGACTAGCGGGGGAAGCACAGATACGCAGTATTTT CASSERTSGGSTDTQYF
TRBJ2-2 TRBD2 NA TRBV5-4 TGTGCCAGCAGCTTGGCGGGACTAGCGGGTTCCACCGGGGAGCTGTTTTTT CASSLAGLAGSTGELFF
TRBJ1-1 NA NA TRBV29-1 TGCAGCGTTTCTGGGCCTCTCCGGTCGAACACTGAAGCTTTCTTT CSVSGPLRSNTEAFF
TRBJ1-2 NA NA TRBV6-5 TGTGCCATTCTTGGGGGGGGCCGTAGCTATGGCTACACCTTC CAILGGGRSYGYTF
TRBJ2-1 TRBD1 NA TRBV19 TGTGCCAGTAGTCGGGGACAGATATACAATGAGCAGTTCTTC CASSRGQIYNEQFF
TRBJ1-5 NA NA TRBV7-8 TGTGCCAGCAGCTTAGTCGGGACTTCAGAGACAAATAGCAATCAGCCCCAGCATTTT CASSLVGTSETNSNQPQHF
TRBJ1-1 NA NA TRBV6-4 TGTGCCAGCAGTCCTCAGTTGAACACTGAAGCTTTCTTT CASSPQLNTEAFF
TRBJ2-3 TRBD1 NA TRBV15 TGTGCCACCAGCAGAGTGGGGTTTGGACAGGGGATCGCAGATACGCAGTATTTT CATSRVGFGQGIADTQYF
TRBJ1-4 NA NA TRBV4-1 TGCGCCAGCAGCCAAGACGGTACAACTAATGAAAAACTGTTTTTT CASSQDGTTNEKLFF
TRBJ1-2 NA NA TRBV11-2 TGTGCCAGCAGCTTAGCCCCGCGATTTTTCGGTGGCTACACCTTC CASSLAPRFFGGYTF
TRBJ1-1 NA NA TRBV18 TGTGCCAGCTCTTCGGACACACCCAATTGGGGGGTGAACACTGAAGCTTTCTTT CASSSDTPNWGVNTEAFF
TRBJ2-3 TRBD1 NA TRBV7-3 TGTGCCAGCAGCTTGGACAGGGGCACAGATACGCAGTATTTT CASSLDRGTDTQYF
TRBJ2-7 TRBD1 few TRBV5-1 TGCGCCAGCAGCTACGAACCGGGACAGACCTACGAGCAGTACTTC CASSYEPGQTYEQYF
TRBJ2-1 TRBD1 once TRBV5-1 TGCGCCAGCAGCCGAAGGGACAGGGGCGACAATGAGCAGTTCTTC CASSRRDRGDNEQFF
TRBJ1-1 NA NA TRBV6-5 TGTGCCAGCAGTTACGCGGGCGGAACTGAAGCTTTCTTT CASSYAGGTEAFF
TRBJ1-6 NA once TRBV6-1 TGTGCCAGCAGTGAAGAGGCCTCGGGGAATTCACCCCTCCACTTT CASSEEASGNSPLHF
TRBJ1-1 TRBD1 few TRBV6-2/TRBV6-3 TGTGCCAGCAGTTACTCGAGGGGGCGAGGGGGCACTGAAGCTTTCTTT CASSYSRGRGGTEAFF
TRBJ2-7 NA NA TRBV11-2 TGTGCCAGCAGCTTAGCCCGGCCTTCTCAGGCGTCAACCTACGAGCAGTACTTC CASSLARPSQASTYEQYF
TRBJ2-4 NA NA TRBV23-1 TGCGCCAGCAGTCAGGAGGAGGGCGCCAAAAACATTCAGTACTTC CASSQEEGAKNIQYF
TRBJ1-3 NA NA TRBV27 TGTGCCAGCAGTTGGACAGCTGGAAACACCATATATTTT CASSWTAGNTIYF
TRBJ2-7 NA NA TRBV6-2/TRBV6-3 TGTGCCAGCAGTTACTGGGCTGTCGCGGGGCCCCCCTACGAGCAGTACTTC CASSYWAVAGPPYEQYF
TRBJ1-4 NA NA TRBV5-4 TGTGCCAGCAGCTGGGGGCAGGGGACTAATGAAAAACTGTTTTTT CASSWGQGTNEKLFF
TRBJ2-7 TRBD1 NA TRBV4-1 TGCGCCAGCAGCCAAGTCCAGGGGGCAACCTACGAGCAGTACTTC CASSQVQGATYEQYF
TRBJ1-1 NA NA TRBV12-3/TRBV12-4 TGTGCCAGCAGTTTATTCGGGGGAGAGGCTTTCTTT CASSLFGGEAFF
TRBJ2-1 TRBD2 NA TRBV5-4 TGTGCCAGCAGATTTGGACTAGTCTCCTACAATGAGCAGTTCTTC CASRFGLVSYNEQFF
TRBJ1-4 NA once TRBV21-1 TGTGCCAGCAGCAAATTAGTTGGGAGGGCGGACAGGGTAGGTAATGAAAAACTGTTTTTT CASSKLVGRADRVGNEKLFF
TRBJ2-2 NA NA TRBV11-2 TGTGCCAGCAGCTTAGTACAAGCGGGGGAGCTGTTTTTT CASSLVQAGELFF
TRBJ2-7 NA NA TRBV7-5 TGTGCCAGAAGATGTGGCGGAGAATACGAGCAGTACTTC CARRCGGEYEQYF
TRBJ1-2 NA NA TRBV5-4 TGTGCCAGCTCCCTTGGAGGGGGGGGCGGACATAACTATGGCTACACCTTC CASSLGGGGGHNYGYTF
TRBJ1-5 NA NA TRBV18 TGTGCCAGCTCACGGGCGGAGGGGACTCAGCCCCAGCATTTT CASSRAEGTQPQHF
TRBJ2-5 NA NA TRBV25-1 TGTGCCAGCAGTGAACTTGGAGGGGACCGGGAGACCCAGTACTTC CASSELGGDRETQYF
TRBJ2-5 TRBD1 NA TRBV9 TGTGCCAGCAGCATCTCATCCGGGACAGGGAGGCAAGAGACCCAGTACTTC CASSISSGTGRQETQYF
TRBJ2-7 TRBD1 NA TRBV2 TGTGCCAGCATTGACCCCGGGACAGCCTACGAGCAGTACTTC CASIDPGTAYEQYF
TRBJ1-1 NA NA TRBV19 TGTGCCAGTATAGGGGCGGGGCGCCCGATGAACACTGAAGCTTTCTTT CASIGAGRPMNTEAFF
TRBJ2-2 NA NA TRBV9 TGTGCCAGCAGCGTAGGGCTAGCCGACACCGGGGAGCTGTTTTTT CASSVGLADTGELFF
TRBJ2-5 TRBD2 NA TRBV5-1 TGCGCCAGCAGCTTGGAAAATTTCGGGGGGATTGAGACCCAGTACTTC CASSLENFGGIETQYF
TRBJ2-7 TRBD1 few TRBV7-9 TGTGCCAGCAGCTTAACAGGGGCTTTACTCTCCTACGAGCAGTACTTC CASSLTGALLSYEQYF
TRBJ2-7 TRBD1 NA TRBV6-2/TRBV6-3 TGTGCCAGCAGTCAAGGACAGGGAATCTCCTACGAGCAGTACTTC CASSQGQGISYEQYF
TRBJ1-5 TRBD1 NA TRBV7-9 TGTGCCAGCAGCCCTACGGGACAGACCTCTCCCCAGCATTTT CASSPTGQTSPQHF